The 13 T cell receptor beta chains reported below all come from one sample, sequenced in a study of long-term antiretroviral therapy in people with HIV. The immunoSEQ assay was v3.0, run at survey level. Data came from immunoSEQ multiplex PCR; TCRdb stores just in-frame clones and leaves some out. The data hold about 11,000 clones, with around 84% observed a single time. The starting material was unsorted PBMCs, obtained less than 7.5 years after starting antiretroviral therapy. The receptors were sampled from a man aged 50 to 59 with HIV.

This sequence joins TRBV5-1 and TRBJ2-7; D perhaps matches TRBD1 (6 bases). The V and J ends lost 0 bases and 5 bases respectively, with 15 bases between them. In germline, CDR1 is SGHRS, CDR2 YFSETQ. The CDR3 runs 15 residues. The CDR3 loop is CASSLAVGGVDEQYF. CDR3 sequence (DNA): TGCGCCAGCAGCTTGGCGGTAGGGGGTGTCGACGAGCAGTACTTC.

This clone was counted only a few times. V gene TRBV15 combines with J gene TRBJ2-1; 10 bases match TRBD2. The germline CDR1 and CDR2 sequences are LNHNV and YYDKDF (reference sequence). The CDR3 runs 16 residues. V was pared by 5 bases and J by 4 bases, with 8 bases of the junction left unmatched. The CDR3 region has the DNA TGTGCCACCAGCTTCGGGACTAGCGACTTTTACAATGAGCAGTTCTTC. Its protein product is CATSFGTSDFYNEQFF. The whole variable domain, filled in from reference TRBV15 and TRBJ2-1, reads DAMVIQNPRYQVTQFGKPVTLSCSQTLNHNVMYWYQQKSSQAPKLLFHYYDKDFNNEADTPDNFQSRRPNTSFCFLDIRSPGLGDTAMYLCATSFGTSDFYNEQFFGPGTRLTVL.

The chain joins TRBV30 to TRBJ2-7; D is perhaps TRBD1 or TRBD2 (6 bases each). CDR3 length: 14 residues. V was cut by 3 bases and J by 4 bases, with 16 bases left in between. Germline loops: CDR1 GTSNPN, CDR2 SVGIG (reference sequence). Here the CDR3 DNA reads TGTGCCTGGAGCGCCGGGGGCGGTCGATACGAGCAGTACTTC. Translation: CAWSAGGGRYEQYF.

This clone was counted a single time. V usage is TRBV6-1 and J usage is TRBJ2-5; 11 bases match TRBD2. The junction had 4 bases not matched to a gene; V was cut back by 2 bases and J by 5 bases. CDR3 size: 15 residues. CDR1 is MNHNS and CDR2 is SASEGT in the germline V gene. The CDR3 sequence is CASSEPLAGGETQYF. The CDR3 coding sequence is TGTGCCAGCAGTGAACCTCTAGCGGGGGGCGAGACCCAGTACTTC.

The chain is built from TRBV7-2 and TRBJ1-5, with D tentatively TRBD1 (5 bases). Germline V gene data show CDR1 as SGHTA and CDR2 as FQGNSA. V gave up 2 bases and J gave up 6 bases, with 11 bases separating them. The CDR3 extends over 14 amino acids. The CDR3 spells CASSLWGQGQPQHF. The DNA of the CDR3 is TGTGCCAGCAGCTTATGGGGTCAGGGTCAGCCCCAGCATTTT.

The DNA for the CDR3 is TGTGCCAGTAGTATCCTGCCAGAGTCTAACTATGGCTACACCTTC. It translates to CASSILPESNYGYTF. The genes are TRBV19 and TRBJ1-2; no definite D call. CDR1 and CDR2 from the germline V gene are LNHDA and SQIVND (reference sequence). CDR3 length equals 15 residues. Trimming removed 3 bases at V and 0 bases at J, with 11 bases between.

The chain employs TRBV4-1 and TRBJ2-1; 10 positions agree with TRBD2. Germline V gene lookup returns CDR1 MGHRA and CDR2 YSYEKL. The CDR3 sequence is 17 residues long. The V segment lost 3 bases and the J segment 5 bases; nucleotides outside the gene matches: 10. The CDR3 nucleotides read TGCGCCAGCAGCCACCCCTTCCTAGCGGGGGCCGACAATGAGCAGTTCTTC. Its translation is CASSHPFLAGADNEQFF.

The chain has TRBV9 and TRBJ2-1; tentatively, D is TRBD2 (6 bases). Trimming stripped 7 bases from V and 10 bases from J, with 9 bases between. Germline V lookup: CDR1 SGDLS, CDR2 YYNGEE. The CDR3 covers 10 residues. The CDR3 region has the DNA TGTGCCAGCGGGGGGAACGAGCAGTTCTTC. It yields the protein CASGGNEQFF.

This clone was counted only a few times. The gene calls are TRBV13 and TRBJ1-2; a possible D gene is TRBD1 (5 bases). In germline, CDR1 is PRHDT, CDR2 FYEKMQ (reference sequence). Trimming shortened V by 5 bases and J by 8 bases, and 21 bases separated the two germline ends. This CDR3 region has 15 residues. CDR3 sequence reads: CASSTTAGRASGYTF. In nucleotides, the CDR3 is TGTGCCAGCAGCACCACGGCAGGGAGAGCTTCGGGCTACACCTTC.

Comment on this clone: A junction end diverges from the germline sequence, so it may reflect a read error. J is TRBJ2-7 and V is TRBV25-1; D possibly corresponds to TRBD2 (6 bases). From germline, CDR1 is MGHDK and CDR2 SYGVNS. The CDR3 has 16 amino acids. This chain's CDR3 is CASSDLSGLITYGQYF. The CDR3 bases are TGTGCCAGCAGTGATCTGTCGGGACTGATAACCTACGGGCAGTACTTC.

The chain has TRBV7-8 and TRBJ2-7; D perhaps matches TRBD1 (6 bases). The CDR3 consists of 15 residues. Trimming cost V 5 bases and J 2 bases, with 16 bases left between them. The germline CDR1 and CDR2 sequences are SGHVS and FQNEAQ. CDR3: CASSLFLGATYEQYF. The CDR3 region has the DNA TGTGCCAGCAGCCTTTTTCTGGGGGCCACCTACGAGCAGTACTTC.

This clone was observed once. The V gene is TRBV27, the J gene TRBJ2-3; D may match TRBD1 or TRBD2 (6 bases each). V lost 6 bases to trimming and J lost 0 bases, with 13 bases between them. Per germline, CDR1 MNHEY and CDR2 SMNVEV (reference sequence). The CDR3 contains 15 residues. The CDR3 DNA sequence: TGTGCCAGCAGGCGGGACACAACTAGCACAGATACGCAGTATTTT. Translating gives CASRRDTTSTDTQYF.

This sequence joins TRBV13 and TRBJ1-1, with unresolved D. The length of the CDR3 is 14 residues. Germline CDR1 reads PRHDT; CDR2 reads FYEKMQ (reference sequence). The V and J ends lost 3 bases and 3 bases respectively, with 11 bases between them. In DNA form, the CDR3 reads TGTGCCAGCAGCTTGAACAGTAAGTACACTGAAGCTTTCTTT. Translating it yields CASSLNSKYTEAFF.